The next 28 T cell receptor beta chains were all read from a single sample in a study of blood T cell repertoires in COVID-19. Data came from immunoSEQ multiplex PCR; TCRdb stores just in-frame clones and leaves some out. The repertoire holds some 300,000 clones, with around 90% as singletons. The sample consisted of PBMCs or T cells enriched from blood (not recorded which). These receptors all stem from a woman in her twenties or thirties who had recovered from COVID-19.

The V gene is TRBV5-1, the J gene TRBJ2-1; 11 bases agree with TRBD2. The germline V gene has CDR1 SGHRS and CDR2 YFSETQ. CDR3 length: 15 amino acids. V lost 4 bases and J lost 5; bases outside the gene matches: 5. The CDR3 reads CASSPGLAENNEQFF. The CDR3 DNA is TGCGCCAGCAGCCCGGGACTAGCGGAAAACAATGAGCAGTTCTTC.

The table lists this clone with a count of one. The gene calls are TRBV19 and TRBJ2-2, with a possible D match to TRBD2 (5 bases). Germline CDR1 is LNHDA and CDR2 is SQIVND (reference sequence). This CDR3 contains 13 residues. V lost 3 bases to trimming and J lost 7 bases, with 9 bases between them. CDR3 region: CASSMVRGGELFF. The CDR3 nucleotides read TGTGCCAGTAGTATGGTTCGGGGCGGGGAGCTGTTTTTT.

The chain uses TRBV7-3 and TRBJ2-1; TRBD2 aligns across 8 bases. CDR1 SGHTA and CDR2 FQGTGA come from the germline V gene. There are 15 residues in the CDR3. The trim removed 2 bases at V and 5 bases at J, leaving 5 bases unmatched. As DNA, the CDR3 is TGTGCCAGCAGCTTAGCACTAGCGGATAACAATGAGCAGTTCTTC. Its protein is CASSLALADNNEQFF.

V is TRBV5-1 and J is TRBJ2-1; D may be TRBD2 (6 bases). V gave up 4 bases and J gave up 5 bases, with 19 bases separating them. The CDR3 totals 16 residues. Germline V gene lookup returns CDR1 SGHRS and CDR2 YFSETQ. This chain's CDR3 is CASSPRLGSWDNEQFF. The CDR3 DNA reads as TGCGCCAGCAGCCCCAGACTAGGGTCTTGGGACAATGAGCAGTTCTTC.

V usage is TRBV15 and J usage is TRBJ2-3, with 9 bases fitting TRBD1. This CDR3 region has 18 residues. Per the germline V gene, CDR1 is LNHNV and CDR2 is YYDKDF (reference sequence). V gave up 0 bases and J gave up 5 bases; unmatched junction bases: 12. CDR3 DNA: TGTGCCACCAGCAGAGATGTTCGCGGGACAGGGTCAGGAGATACGCAGTATTTT. It yields the protein CATSRDVRGTGSGDTQYF.

The chain uses TRBV28 and TRBJ2-1; 12 bases align to TRBD2. The V and J ends lost 2 bases and 6 bases, in that order; junction bases with no gene match: 2. Germline V gives CDR1 MDHEN, CDR2 SYDVKM. The CDR3 consists of 15 residues. The CDR3 region has the DNA TGTGCCAGCAGTTTACTAGCGGGAGGGGCCAATGAGCAGTTCTTC. The encoded protein is CASSLLAGGANEQFF.

The chain uses TRBV18 and TRBJ1-1; the match to TRBD1 covers 10 bases. V shed 4 bases, J shed 6 bases, and the junction held 8 bases outside the gene matches. CDR1 and CDR2 (germline): KGHSH, LQKENI. This CDR3 region has 15 residues. CDR3 in amino acids: CASSRDRGRVAEAFF. The CDR3 coding sequence is TGTGCCAGCTCACGGGACAGGGGAAGAGTTGCTGAAGCTTTCTTT.

J is TRBJ1-1 and V is TRBV28; 8 nucleotides align to TRBD1. Germline V lookup: CDR1 MDHEN, CDR2 SYDVKM. The CDR3 contains 15 residues. Losses at the gene ends were 4 bases for V and 7 bases for J; bases not matched to a gene: 11. Written as DNA, the CDR3 is TGTGCCAGCAGTTCGGCATACAGGGGGTCGGATGAAGCTTTCTTT. It codes for CASSSAYRGSDEAFF. Full variable domain (outside the CDR3, taken from reference TRBV28 and TRBJ1-1): DVKVTQSSRYLVKRTGEKVFLECVQDMDHENMFWYRQDPGLGLRLIYFSYDVKMKEKGDIPEGYSVSREKKERFSLILESASTNQTSMYLCASSSAYRGSDEAFFGQGTRLTVV.

The chain couples TRBV27 to TRBJ2-3, with D perhaps matching TRBD2 (5 bases). Trimming cost V 3 bases and J 8 bases, with 6 bases left between them. The CDR3 length is 11 residues. Germline CDR1 reads MNHEY; CDR2 reads SMNVEV (reference sequence). The CDR3 spells CASSFSGTQYF. CDR3 coding DNA: TGTGCCAGCAGTTTCAGCGGTACGCAGTATTTT.

This rearrangement joins TRBV14 to TRBJ1-2; D gene ambiguous. The V gene's germline CDR1 is SGHDN and CDR2 FVKESK. The CDR3 is 13 residues long. V was pared by 4 bases and J by 3 bases, with 9 bases between. For the CDR3, the DNA is TGTGCCAGCAGCCTGTCGGTGGACTATGGCTACACCTTC. As protein: CASSLSVDYGYTF.

This rearrangement joins TRBV10-1 to TRBJ2-1; 11 positions match TRBD1. Germline assignment: CDR1 WNHNN and CDR2 SYGVQD (reference sequence). The CDR3 runs to 19 residues. Trimming at V came to 4 bases and at J to 7 bases, leaving 18 bases not matched to a gene. CDR3 DNA sequence: TGCGCCAGCAGTGCCTCTAGACCGGGACAGGGGGGAAACCGTAATGAGCAGTTCTTC. It specifies CASSASRPGQGGNRNEQFF.

The chain is built from TRBV6-1 and TRBJ1-5; D is unresolved. V was trimmed by 1 base and J by 4 bases, leaving 11 bases between them. This CDR3 is built from 15 residues. In germline, CDR1 is MNHNS, CDR2 SASEGT. The CDR3 coding sequence is TGTGCCAGCAGTGAAGACGGATCGAGGAATCAGCCCCAGCATTTT. Translating gives CASSEDGSRNQPQHF.

The rearrangement uses TRBV7-6 and TRBJ1-1; 9 nucleotides match TRBD1. Trimming cost V 1 base and J 1 base; bases outside gene matches: 4. This CDR3 contains 16 residues. Germline V CDR1 and CDR2: SGHVS, FNYEAQ. CDR3 DNA: TGTGCCAGCAGCTTAGGGGGACAGGGTTCGAACACTGAAGCTTTCTTT. This codes for CASSLGGQGSNTEAFF.

The CDR3 region has the DNA TGTGCCAGCAGCTTACCAGCTGGGACAGGGACCTACGAGCAGTACTTC. Translating gives CASSLPAGTGTYEQYF. The chain uses TRBV7-9 and TRBJ2-7, with 9 bases aligning to TRBD1. V was clipped by 2 bases and J by 2 bases; unmatched bases: 7. Germline V gene lookup returns CDR1 SEHNR and CDR2 FQNEAQ (reference sequence). The CDR3 consists of 16 residues.

This chain links TRBV4-3 with TRBJ2-2; TRBD1 is a possible D gene (6 bases). This CDR3 comprises 18 residues. The V gene lost 1 base and the J gene lost 1 base, with 16 bases spanning the gap. Germline V lookup: CDR1 LGHNA, CDR2 YSLEER. The CDR3 DNA sequence: TGCGCCAGCAGCCAAGCACTCTCAGGGGTTAGGAACACCGGGGAGCTGTTTTTT. It yields the protein CASSQALSGVRNTGELFF.

The chain carries TRBV4-1 and TRBJ2-2, with 7 bases aligning to TRBD1. With 4 bases clipped from V and 0 bases from J, the junction kept 11 bases outside the gene matches. Germline V lookup: CDR1 MGHRA, CDR2 YSYEKL. The CDR3 is made up of 18 amino acids. The CDR3 reads CASSLRWTGVTNTGELFF. CDR3 in DNA: TGCGCCAGCAGCCTACGGTGGACAGGAGTCACGAACACCGGGGAGCTGTTTTTT.

The chain has TRBV2 and TRBJ1-2; possible D gene TRBD1, 5 bases. V lost 7 bases and J 1 base, leaving 19 bases between the germline ends. The CDR3 sequence is 16 residues long. Germline-derived CDR1 and CDR2 are SNHLY and FYNNEI. The CDR3 sequence is CASIRGEGEYNYGYTF. CDR3 nucleotide sequence: TGTGCCAGCATACGAGGGGAGGGAGAATATAACTATGGCTACACCTTC.

The chain recombines TRBV5-1 with TRBJ1-5; no definite D call. Between the trimmed V and J ends, which lost 2 bases and 0 bases, there was a span of 12 bases. This CDR3 is 16 amino acids long. CDR1 SGHRS and CDR2 YFSETQ come from the germline V gene. The CDR3 region has the DNA TGCGCCAGCAGCTTAGGCCTCGGCGGTAGCAATCAGCCCCAGCATTTT. Translated, it gives CASSLGLGGSNQPQHF. The full variable domain, in which reference TRBV5-1 and TRBJ1-5 provide the parts outside the CDR3, is KAGVTQTPRYLIKTRGQQVTLSCSPISGHRSVSWYQQTPGQGLQFLFEYFSETQRNKGNFPGRFSGRQFSNSRSEMNVSTLELGDSALYLCASSLGLGGSNQPQHFGDGTRLSIL.

The chain has TRBV19 and TRBJ2-2, with 10 bases identical to TRBD2. The CDR3 covers 17 residues. Unmatched junction bases numbered 6, after V lost 0 bases and J lost 5 bases. Germline values: CDR1 LNHDA, CDR2 SQIVND (reference sequence). CDR3: CASSIDTTSGFTGELFF. In DNA form, the CDR3 reads TGTGCCAGTAGTATAGATACGACTAGCGGGTTTACCGGGGAGCTGTTTTTT.

J is TRBJ2-2 and V is TRBV7-6; D call uncertain. V was pared by 5 bases and J by 7 bases, with 5 bases between. Germline CDR1 and CDR2: SGHVS and FNYEAQ. The CDR3 contains 11 residues. The CDR3 DNA sequence: TGTGCCAGCAGCCTAAGCGGGGAGCTGTTTTTT. Protein product: CASSLSGELFF.

The CDR3 coding sequence is TGTGCCAGCGGCGCGCTTACAGGGACGTGTCCTAATGAAAAACTGTTTTTT. Translated, it gives CASGALTGTCPNEKLFF. The rearrangement links TRBV21-1 to TRBJ1-4; the DNA was not compared with TRBD1, the D call given in the table. TRBV21-1 is a recognized pseudogene. The CDR3 sequence is 17 residues long.

CDR3: CASSQGYPGAYEQYF. CDR3 nucleotides: TGCGCCAGCAGCCAAGGATACCCGGGGGCCTACGAGCAGTACTTC. The chain joins TRBV4-1 to TRBJ2-7; D is possibly TRBD2 (6 bases). This CDR3 region has 15 residues. CDR1 and CDR2 (germline): MGHRA, YSYEKL. V was pared by 1 base and J by 2 bases, with 12 bases between.

The chain is built from TRBV7-6 and TRBJ2-7; D call uncertain. Per the germline V gene, CDR1 is SGHVS and CDR2 is FNYEAQ. This CDR3 comprises 10 residues. V was clipped by 11 bases and J by 0 bases, with 5 bases between them. The CDR3 nucleotides are TGTGCCCGACACTCCTACGAGCAGTACTTC. Residues: CARHSYEQYF.

The V call is TRBV5-1, the J call TRBJ2-1; 9 bases are a match to TRBD2. The CDR3 runs 15 residues. Trimming at V came to 5 bases and at J to 5 bases, leaving 8 bases not matched to a gene. In germline, CDR1 is SGHRS, CDR2 YFSETQ. CDR3 amino acids: CASRNSGGPNNEQFF. For the CDR3, the DNA is TGCGCCAGCAGAAATAGCGGGGGACCTAACAATGAGCAGTTCTTC.

The chain combines TRBV11-2 with TRBJ2-7, with 9 positions matching TRBD1. V dropped 1 base and J dropped 5; count of bases not matched to a gene: 3. The CDR3 spans 14 residues. Germline V CDR1 and CDR2: SGHAT, FQNNGV. This CDR3 reads CASSLAGQGNEQYF. Here the CDR3 DNA reads TGTGCCAGCAGCTTAGCAGGACAGGGGAACGAGCAGTACTTC.

The V gene is TRBV9, the J gene TRBJ1-2; 8 bases map to TRBD1. Trimming took 1 base from V and 5 from J; bases not matched to a gene: 1. CDR1 is SGDLS, CDR2 YYNGEE, per germline. The CDR3 sequence is 13 residues long. In DNA, the CDR3 is TGTGCCAGCAGCGTAAGGACAGGGTATGGCTACACCTTC. Translation gives CASSVRTGYGYTF.

This chain joins TRBV4-3 and TRBJ2-3, with TRBD1 as a possible D gene (6 bases). The CDR3 loop spans 13 amino acids. The germline V and J ends were trimmed by 2 bases and 3 bases, with 6 bases remaining between them. The germline V gene encodes CDR1 LGHNA and CDR2 YSLEER. CDR3 DNA: TGCGCCAGCAGCCAAACAGGGACAGATACGCAGTATTTT. The encoded protein is CASSQTGTDTQYF.

The chain joins TRBV27 to TRBJ2-7; D possibly corresponds to TRBD1 (7 bases). With 5 bases removed from V and 7 bases from J, the gap between germline ends came to 18 bases. The CDR3 extends over 14 amino acids. The germline V gene has CDR1 MNHEY and CDR2 SMNVEV (reference sequence). As DNA, the CDR3 is TGTGCCAGCAGTGGAGGGGGCCTTACGAATGAGCAGTACTTC. It encodes CASSGGGLTNEQYF.